The 7 T cell receptor beta chains listed next were all sequenced from one sample in a study of blood T cells in healthy people across ages. Through a sample-barcoded 5' primer and a J-beta primer mix, a second PCR was run for roughly 7 to 11 cycles. TCRdb processed the 5' RACE reads anew with MiXCR; each CDR3 protein has one entry. This sample has about 640,000 distinct CDR3 sequences, with under 30% found just once. Sample: blood. Every receptor here comes from a woman older than 75 in good health.

This clonotype was seen a handful of times. The chain employs TRBV7-2 and TRBJ2-3, with 13 bases identical to TRBD2. The trim removed 5 bases at V and 9 bases at J, leaving 8 bases unmatched. Germline V gives CDR1 SGHTA, CDR2 FQGNSA. CDR3 length: 15 residues. The CDR3 is CASSGRTSGSGTQYF. As DNA, the CDR3 is TGTGCCAGCAGCGGGCGGACTAGCGGGAGTGGCACGCAGTATTTT. Full variable domain (remainder filled in from reference TRBV7-2 and TRBJ2-3): GAGVSQSPSNKVTEKGKDVELRCDPISGHTALYWYRQSLGQGLEFLIYFQGNSAPDKSGLPSDRFSAERTGGSVSTLTIQRTQQEDSAVYLCASSGRTSGSGTQYFGPGTRLTVL.

This clonotype was observed many times. The V call is TRBV30, the J call TRBJ2-5; D not resolved. V gave up 2 bases and J gave up 0 bases, with 13 bases separating them. Germline V gene sequence: CDR1 GTSNPN, CDR2 SVGIG (reference sequence). The CDR3 contains 15 residues. CDR3 sequence (DNA): TGTGCCTGGAGTCCTGTCGGAGCTAACCAAGAGACCCAGTACTTC. It specifies CAWSPVGANQETQYF.

The V and J genes are TRBV25-1 and TRBJ1-1; TRBD1 aligns across 8 bases. The junction had 4 bases not matched to a gene; V was cut back by 2 bases and J by 11 bases. Germline-derived CDR1 and CDR2 are MGHDK and SYGVNS. The CDR3 totals 12 residues. The CDR3: CASSEGTGGAFF. CDR3 sequence (DNA): TGTGCCAGCAGTGAAGGGACAGGAGGGGCTTTCTTT.

This clonotype was recorded once. Given a much more abundant clone one base away, this may be a read error. This rearrangement joins TRBV20-1 to TRBJ2-1, with 7 bases aligning to TRBD1. Per germline, CDR1 DFQATT and CDR2 SNEGSKA (reference sequence). This CDR3 is built from 14 residues. The V and J ends lost 6 bases and 2 bases, in that order; junction bases with no gene match: 7. The CDR3 DNA is TGCAGTGCCGCAACCGGGACAGCCTACAATGAGCAGTTCTTC. The encoded protein is CSAATGTAYNEQFF.

This clonotype was picked up many times. The V gene is TRBV7-2, the J gene TRBJ2-5; D is possibly TRBD1 or TRBD2 (5 bases each). Germline CDR1 is SGHTA and CDR2 is FQGNSA. The CDR3 runs 15 residues. Between the trimmed V and J ends, which lost 5 bases and 1 base, there was a span of 14 bases. The CDR3 loop reads CASSRRAGTQETQYF. DNA of the CDR3: TGTGCCAGCAGCCGTCGGGCAGGGACCCAAGAGACCCAGTACTTC.

This clonotype was seen repeatedly, ten times or more. This sequence joins TRBV6-5 and TRBJ2-1; D is perhaps TRBD1 (6 bases). Trimming stripped 7 bases from V and 8 bases from J, with 18 bases between. Looked up from germline, CDR1 is MNHEY and CDR2 is SVGAGI. The CDR3 length is 14 residues. The CDR3 DNA follows: TGTGCCAGCAAAGCCGCCACAGGGATCTATGAGCAGTTCTTC. This sequence encodes CASKAATGIYEQFF.

This clonotype was observed many times. The chain is built from TRBV4-2 and TRBJ2-5; 12 nucleotides align to TRBD1. The CDR3 has 18 amino acids. Looked up from germline, CDR1 is LGHNA and CDR2 is YNFKEQ. V was pared by 0 bases and J by 3 bases, with 8 bases of the junction left unmatched. The chain's CDR3 is CASSQDLGTGGAEETQYF. The CDR3 DNA follows: TGTGCCAGCAGCCAAGATCTTGGGACAGGGGGCGCGGAAGAGACCCAGTACTTC.